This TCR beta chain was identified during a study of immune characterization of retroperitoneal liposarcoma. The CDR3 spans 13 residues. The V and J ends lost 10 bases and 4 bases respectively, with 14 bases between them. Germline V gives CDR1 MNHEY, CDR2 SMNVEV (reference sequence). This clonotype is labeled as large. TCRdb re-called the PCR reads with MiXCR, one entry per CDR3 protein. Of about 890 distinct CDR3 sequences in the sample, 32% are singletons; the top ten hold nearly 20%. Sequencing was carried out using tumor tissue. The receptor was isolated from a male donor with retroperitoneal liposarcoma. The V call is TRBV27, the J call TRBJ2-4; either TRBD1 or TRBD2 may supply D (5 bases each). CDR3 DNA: TGTGCCACCTCATCAGGGAGTAAAAACATTCAGTACTTC. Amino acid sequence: CATSSGSKNIQYF.